The 20 T cell receptor beta chains below were found in one sample sequenced in a study of blood T cell repertoires in COVID-19. Data came from immunoSEQ multiplex PCR; TCRdb stores just in-frame clones and leaves some out. The repertoire holds fewer than 250,000 clones, with 70% to 90% as singletons. The specimen sequenced was peripheral blood. These receptors came from a man in his sixties with acute or convalescent COVID-19.

The chain recombines TRBV6-5 with TRBJ2-7; 9 nucleotides line up with TRBD1. The V gene end was trimmed by 2 bases and the J gene end by 9 bases; junction bases not matched to a gene: 11. The germline V gene encodes CDR1 MNHEY and CDR2 SVGAGI. This CDR3 is built from 15 residues. The CDR3 loop is CASSYSEDRGLPQYF. The CDR3 DNA reads as TGTGCCAGCAGTTACAGCGAGGACAGGGGACTACCGCAGTACTTC.

For the CDR3, the DNA is TGTGCCAGCAGCCCACGGACTAGATCCGATACGCAGTATTTT. It encodes CASSPRTRSDTQYF. The V gene is TRBV11-2, the J gene TRBJ2-3, with 7 bases aligning to TRBD2. V was clipped by 5 bases and J by 6 bases; unmatched bases: 8. From germline, CDR1 is SGHAT and CDR2 FQNNGV. This CDR3 comprises 14 residues.

This chain connects TRBV11-2 to TRBJ2-7; tentative D call: TRBD1 (7 bases). The ends were cut back, 7 bases at V and 9 bases at J, with 16 bases in the middle. The CDR3 loop spans 12 amino acids. Germline values: CDR1 SGHAT, CDR2 FQNNGV. DNA for the CDR3: TGTGCCAGCATCCAGGGGGGTTTATGGCAGTACTTC. Protein: CASIQGGLWQYF. Together with reference TRBV11-2 and TRBJ2-7, the CDR3 gives the full variable domain: EAGVAQSPRYKIIEKRQSVAFWCNPISGHATLYWYQQILGQGPKLLIQFQNNGVVDDSQLPKDRFSAERLKGVDSTLKIQPAKLEDSAVYLCASIQGGLWQYFGPGTRLTVT.

About this clone itself: The junction departs from the called germline gene at one end, perhaps through a read error. The rearrangement uses TRBV30 and TRBJ2-7; 9 bases agree with TRBD1. The CDR3 runs to 11 residues. Germline CDR1 GTSNPN, CDR2 SVGIG (reference sequence). The CDR3 loop is CAWGTPGQGTF. DNA for the CDR3: TGTGCCTGGGGGACGCCGGGACAGGGAACATTC.

The rearrangement uses TRBV6-4 and TRBJ2-3, with D possibly matching TRBD2 (5 bases). CDR3 length: 14 residues. V was cut by 3 bases and J by 2 bases, with 9 bases left in between. Germline CDR1 MRHNA, CDR2 SNTAGT. This CDR3 is CASSEEDFTDTQYF. CDR3 nucleotides: TGTGCCAGCAGTGAGGAGGACTTCACAGATACGCAGTATTTT.

The chain employs TRBV30 and TRBJ1-5, with D tentatively TRBD1 (5 bases). This CDR3 is 15 amino acids long. Trimming stripped 0 bases from V and 9 bases from J, with 18 bases between. CDR1 is GTSNPN, CDR2 SVGIG, per germline (reference sequence). The CDR3 sequence: CAWSVAGQPVGPQHF. The CDR3 DNA sequence: TGTGCCTGGAGTGTTGCGGGGCAGCCTGTGGGGCCCCAGCATTTT.

The chain employs TRBV24-1 and TRBJ2-7; 7 bases match TRBD2. This CDR3 region has 14 residues. J was trimmed by 2 bases and V by 4 bases; bases with no gene match: 4. Germline CDR1 is KGHDR and CDR2 is SFDVKD. CDR3 in DNA: TGTGCCACCAGTGACCCGCGGGAGACCTACGAGCAGTACTTC. As protein: CATSDPRETYEQYF.

The chain recombines TRBV5-5 with TRBJ2-3, with D uncertain. CDR1 is SGHKS and CDR2 is YYEKEE in the germline V gene (reference sequence). The CDR3 covers 14 residues. V gave up 2 bases and J gave up 2 bases, with 9 bases separating them. The CDR3 region is CASSLAPSTDTQYF. In nucleotides, the CDR3 is TGTGCCAGCAGCTTAGCGCCCTCCACAGATACGCAGTATTTT.

The chain carries TRBV7-6 and TRBJ2-1, with 11 bases that match TRBD2. The CDR3 has 20 amino acids. CDR1 and CDR2 (germline): SGHVS, FNYEAQ. V was clipped by 6 bases and J by 0 bases; unmatched bases: 16. The CDR3 is CASSSPGLAGALSSYNEQFF. The CDR3 nucleotides are TGTGCCAGCAGTAGCCCTGGACTAGCGGGCGCCCTAAGCTCCTACAATGAGCAGTTCTTC.

This clone occurred once. This chain connects TRBV6-5 to TRBJ2-2; no definite D call. Deletions cut 8 bases from V and 1 base from J, with 5 bases between. Germline lookup yields CDR1 MNHEY and CDR2 SVGAGI. The CDR3 covers 12 residues. CDR3 in amino acids: CASFGNTGELFF. The CDR3 nucleotides are TGTGCCAGCTTCGGGAACACCGGGGAGCTGTTTTTT.

This chain connects TRBV2 to TRBJ2-7, with 9 positions matching TRBD1. Trimming took 7 bases from V and 3 from J; bases not matched to a gene: 7. Germline V gene data show CDR1 as SNHLY and CDR2 as FYNNEI. CDR3 length equals 14 residues. The CDR3 sequence: CASKSTGQGYEQYF. The CDR3 DNA is TGTGCCAGCAAATCGACGGGACAGGGCTACGAGCAGTACTTC.

This clone was seen only a few times. This rearrangement joins TRBV3-1 (or the pseudogene TRBV3-2) to TRBJ1-6; 9 positions match TRBD1. The CDR3 is 17 residues long. The ends lost 0 bases at V and 5 bases at J; junction bases unmatched: 5. Germline assignment: CDR1 LGHDT and CDR2 YNNKEL (reference sequence). The CDR3 reads CASSQDPRTGDNSPLHF. The CDR3 bases are TGTGCCAGCAGCCAAGATCCTAGGACAGGGGATAATTCACCCCTCCACTTT.

The rearrangement joins TRBV4-2 to TRBJ2-7; 8 nucleotides match TRBD1. The CDR3 runs 16 residues. The J segment lost 2 bases and the V segment lost 0 bases, leaving 6 bases of the junction unmatched. Germline lookup yields CDR1 LGHNA and CDR2 YNFKEQ. In DNA form, the CDR3 reads TGTGCCAGCAGCCAAGATCCGGGACAGGAGACCTACGAGCAGTACTTC. This codes for CASSQDPGQETYEQYF.

The rearrangement links TRBV5-1 to TRBJ1-1; the D is unclear. V lost 1 base and J lost 0, with 7 bases in between. Germline V gene sequence: CDR1 SGHRS, CDR2 YFSETQ. The CDR3 covers 14 residues. In nucleotides, the CDR3 is TGCGCCAGCAGCTTGAACAGTGTGAACACTGAAGCTTTCTTT. Translation gives CASSLNSVNTEAFF. The entire variable domain, with the rest obtained from reference TRBV5-1 and TRBJ1-1, is as follows: KAGVTQTPRYLIKTRGQQVTLSCSPISGHRSVSWYQQTPGQGLQFLFEYFSETQRNKGNFPGRFSGRQFSNSRSEMNVSTLELGDSALYLCASSLNSVNTEAFFGQGTRLTVV.

This rearrangement joins TRBV24-1 to TRBJ1-3; TRBD1 aligns across 8 bases. The CDR3 covers 16 residues. From germline, CDR1 is KGHDR and CDR2 SFDVKD. V gave up 3 bases and J gave up 4 bases; unmatched junction bases: 7. The CDR3 here is CATSDTAGGTGNTIYF. The DNA for the CDR3 is TGTGCCACCAGTGATACGGCAGGGGGCACCGGAAACACCATATATTTT.

This clone was seen only once. V gene TRBV30 combines with J gene TRBJ2-3, with TRBD2 as a possible D gene (6 bases). The CDR3 covers 12 residues. The germline gives CDR1 GTSNPN, CDR2 SVGIG (reference sequence). Trimming stripped 5 bases from V and 3 bases from J, with 9 bases between. The CDR3 here is CAWERGTDTQYF. For the CDR3, the DNA is TGTGCCTGGGAACGGGGGACAGATACGCAGTATTTT.

On this clone: The identical CDR3 is also encoded by other nucleotide sequences in the sample. V and J are TRBV7-8 and TRBJ1-1, with D possibly being TRBD1 (5 bases). In germline, CDR1 is SGHVS, CDR2 FQNEAQ. The CDR3 extends over 13 amino acids. Trimming left V 5 bases short and J 5 bases short, with 12 bases between. This CDR3 reads CASSRRGGTEAFF. CDR3 nucleotides: TGTGCCAGCAGCCGCCGGGGGGGAACTGAAGCTTTCTTT.

In its sample, this clone was seen once. The V gene is TRBV6-5, the J gene TRBJ1-1, with TRBD1 matching over 7 bases. This CDR3 comprises 14 residues. CDR1 and CDR2 from the germline V gene are MNHEY and SVGAGI. The J segment lost 3 bases and the V segment lost 7 bases, leaving 8 bases of the junction unmatched. The CDR3 region is CASIGGQGDTEAFF. Written as DNA, the CDR3 is TGTGCCAGCATCGGGGGCCAGGGGGACACTGAAGCTTTCTTT.

J is TRBJ2-5 and V is TRBV4-1; TRBD1 is a possible D gene (5 bases). V gave up 3 bases and J gave up 5 bases, with 10 bases separating them. CDR3 length equals 13 residues. Germline loops: CDR1 MGHRA, CDR2 YSYEKL. CDR3 amino acids: CASSQTVRETQYF. CDR3 in DNA: TGCGCCAGCAGCCAGACAGTCAGGGAGACCCAGTACTTC.

The chain carries TRBV28 and TRBJ1-5; 7 bases are shared with TRBD1. CDR1 and CDR2 from the germline V gene are MDHEN and SYDVKM. V dropped 2 bases and J dropped 4; count of bases not matched to a gene: 2. This CDR3 is 14 amino acids long. CDR3 residues: CASSLNRGNQPQHF. In DNA, the CDR3 is TGTGCCAGCAGTTTAAACAGGGGAAATCAGCCCCAGCATTTT.